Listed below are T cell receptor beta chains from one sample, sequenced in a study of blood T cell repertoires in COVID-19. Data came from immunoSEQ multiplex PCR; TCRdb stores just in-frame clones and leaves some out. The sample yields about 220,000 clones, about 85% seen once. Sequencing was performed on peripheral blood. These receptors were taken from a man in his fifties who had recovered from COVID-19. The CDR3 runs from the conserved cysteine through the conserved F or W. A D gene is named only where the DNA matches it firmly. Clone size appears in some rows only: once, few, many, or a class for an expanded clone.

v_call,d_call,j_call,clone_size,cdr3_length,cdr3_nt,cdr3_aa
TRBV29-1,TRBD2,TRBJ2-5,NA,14,TGCAGCGTTGGGACTAGCGGGATGGGAGAGACCCAGTACTTC,CSVGTSGMGETQYF
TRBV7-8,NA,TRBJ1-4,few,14,TGTGCCAGCAGCCCTAAAGGGGTCGGCGAAAAACTGTTTTTT,CASSPKGVGEKLFF
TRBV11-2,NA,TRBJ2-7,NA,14,TGTGCCAGCAGCTACAACAGGGACACCTACGAGCAGTACTTC,CASSYNRDTYEQYF
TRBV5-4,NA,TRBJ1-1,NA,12,TGTGCCAGCAGCTTGTGGGGGGGAGATGCTTTCTTT,CASSLWGGDAFF
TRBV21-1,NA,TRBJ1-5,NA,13,TGTGCCAGGGGACACAATAGCAATCAGCCCCAGCATTTT,CARGHNSNQPQHF
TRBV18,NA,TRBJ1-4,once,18,TGTGCCAGCTCACCTCGTCAGGGGCAGCGCAGACCTAATGAAAAACTGTTTTTT,CASSPRQGQRRPNEKLFF
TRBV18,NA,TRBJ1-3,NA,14,TGTGCCAGCTCGTGGGAGGAAAAAGGAAACACCATATATTTT,CASSWEEKGNTIYF
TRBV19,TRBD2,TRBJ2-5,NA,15,TGTGCCAGTAGTATAGGGGCGGGAGGGCCCGGGACCCAGTACTTC,CASSIGAGGPGTQYF
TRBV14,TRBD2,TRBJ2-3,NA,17,TGTGCCAGCAGCCAAGATTGGGTAGCGGGAGGGCCGGATACGCAGTATTTT,CASSQDWVAGGPDTQYF
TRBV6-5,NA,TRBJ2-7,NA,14,TGTGCCAGCACCACAGGGACCCTCTTTGGGGAGCAGTACTTC,CASTTGTLFGEQYF
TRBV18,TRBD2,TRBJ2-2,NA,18,TGTGCCAGCTCACCTTTCGGACTAGCGGGAGCGGGCACCGGGGAGCTGTTTTTT,CASSPFGLAGAGTGELFF
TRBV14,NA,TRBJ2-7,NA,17,TGTGCCAGCAGCCAAGATTTGTCGCCAGGGTACTCCTACGAGCAGTACTTC,CASSQDLSPGYSYEQYF
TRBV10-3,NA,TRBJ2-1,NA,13,TGTGCCATCAGTGAGCTACAGGGCGATGAGCAGTTCTTC,CAISELQGDEQFF
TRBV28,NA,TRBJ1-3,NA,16,TGTGCCAGCAGTTCCCCTTACGGTACTACTGGAAACACCATATATTTT,CASSSPYGTTGNTIYF
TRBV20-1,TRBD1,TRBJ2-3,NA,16,TGCAGTGCTAGTCATACCGGGACAGCTAGCACAGATACGCAGTATTTT,CSASHTGTASTDTQYF
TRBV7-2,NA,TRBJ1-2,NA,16,TGTGCCAGCAGCTTCCCGAGGGCGGCAACTAACTATGGCTACACCTTC,CASSFPRAATNYGYTF
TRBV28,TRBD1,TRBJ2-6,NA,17,TGTGCCAGCAGTTTTCTCTCGACAGGGGCCGGGGCCAACGTCCTGACTTTC,CASSFLSTGAGANVLTF
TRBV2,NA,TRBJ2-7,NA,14,TGTGCCAGCAACCGACTAAATACACCCTACGAGCAGTACTTC,CASNRLNTPYEQYF
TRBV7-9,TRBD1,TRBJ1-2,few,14,TGTGCCAGCAGCGTTACCCAGGGGGTCGATGGCTACACCTTC,CASSVTQGVDGYTF
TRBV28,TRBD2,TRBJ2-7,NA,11,TGTGCCTCCGCGGGGGTGTACGAGCAGTACTTC,CASAGVYEQYF
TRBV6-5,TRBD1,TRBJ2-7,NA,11,TGTGCCAGCAGAACAGGGGGGGAGCAGTACTTC,CASRTGGEQYF
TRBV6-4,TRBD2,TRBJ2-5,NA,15,TGTGCCAGCAGTGTCGGCGGGAGGGCCGGTGAGACCCAGTACTTC,CASSVGGRAGETQYF
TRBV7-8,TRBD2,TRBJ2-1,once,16,TGTGCCAGCAGCTCCCTAGCGGGAGGGCCTCTCGCTGAGCAGTTCTTC,CASSSLAGGPLAEQFF
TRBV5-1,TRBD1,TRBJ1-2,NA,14,TGCGCCAGCTCCCGCGGGACAGCTAACTATGGCTACACCTTC,CASSRGTANYGYTF
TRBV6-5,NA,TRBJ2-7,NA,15,TGTGCCAGCAGTAAGGACGGAGGCCGGGGCTACGAGCAGTACTTC,CASSKDGGRGYEQYF
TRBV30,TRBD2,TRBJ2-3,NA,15,TGTGCCTGGAGTGGCGGACTAGCGGGAGCGGATACGCAGTATTTT,CAWSGGLAGADTQYF
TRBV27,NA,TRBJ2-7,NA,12,TGTGCCAGCAGTTCAGGGTTAGGTGAGCAGTACTTC,CASSSGLGEQYF
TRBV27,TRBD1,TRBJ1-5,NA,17,TGTGCCAGCAGTTTAGGCAGGGGGAGGAGTAGCAATCAGCCCCAGCATTTT,CASSLGRGRSSNQPQHF
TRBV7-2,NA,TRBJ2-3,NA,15,TGTGCCAGCAGTCACTGGTCACAGATCACAGATACGCAGTATTTT,CASSHWSQITDTQYF
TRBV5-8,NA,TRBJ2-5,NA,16,TGTGCCAGCAGCTTGGAAGGACGGCTAGCTGGTGAGACCCAGTACTTC,CASSLEGRLAGETQYF
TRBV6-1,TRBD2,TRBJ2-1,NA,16,TGTGCCAGCAGTGGGCGACTAGCGGGAGGGTACAATGAGCAGTTCTTC,CASSGRLAGGYNEQFF
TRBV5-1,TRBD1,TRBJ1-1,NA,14,TGCGCCAGCAGCTTGGGCTACAGGGGCACTGAAGCTTTCTTT,CASSLGYRGTEAFF
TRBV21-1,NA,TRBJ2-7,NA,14,TGTGCCAGCAGCATGGGAGCTGAGCCCTACGAGCAGTACTTC,CASSMGAEPYEQYF
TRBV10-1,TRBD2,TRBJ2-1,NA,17,TGCGCCAGCAGTATATCCGGGACTAGCGGGATAAGGGGGCAGCAGTTCTTC,CASSISGTSGIRGQQFF
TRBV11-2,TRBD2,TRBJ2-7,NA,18,TGTGCCAGCAGCTTAGATACATTCGCGGGAGGGCCGACCTACGAGCAGTACTTC,CASSLDTFAGGPTYEQYF
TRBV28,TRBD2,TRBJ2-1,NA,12,TGTGCCAGCAGTTATCGGGAGGCACGGAGGTTCTTC,CASSYREARRFF
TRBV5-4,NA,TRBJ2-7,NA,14,TGTGCCAGCAGCCGTTGGGGACTCAACTACGAGCAGTACTTC,CASSRWGLNYEQYF
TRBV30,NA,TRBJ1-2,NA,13,TGTGCCTGGCACAGGGTTAACCAGAATGGCTACACCTTC,CAWHRVNQNGYTF
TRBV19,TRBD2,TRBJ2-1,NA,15,TGTGCCAGTAGTCATCTAGCGGGAGCCTACAATGAGCAGTTCTTC,CASSHLAGAYNEQFF
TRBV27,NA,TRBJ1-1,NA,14,TGTGCCAGCAGGCGACAGACGATGAACACTGAAGCTTTCTTT,CASRRQTMNTEAFF
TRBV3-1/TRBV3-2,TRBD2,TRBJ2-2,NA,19,TGTGCCAGCAGCCATGGACTAGCGGGCCTAATATTGAACACCGGGGAGCTGTTTTTT,CASSHGLAGLILNTGELFF
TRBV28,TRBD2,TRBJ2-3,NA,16,TGTGCCAGCAGTTTTGGTCTAGCGGGATTCACAGATACGCAGTATTTT,CASSFGLAGFTDTQYF
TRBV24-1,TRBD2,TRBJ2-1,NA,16,TGTGCCACCAGCCCCGGCGGTAGCGGGAGGTACAATGAGCAGTTCTTC,CATSPGGSGRYNEQFF
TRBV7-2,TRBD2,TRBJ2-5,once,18,TGTGCCAGCAGCCCCGCCCCAGCGGGAGGGGAGTACCAAGAGACCCAGTACTTC,CASSPAPAGGEYQETQYF
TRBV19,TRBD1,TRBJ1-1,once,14,TGTGCCAGTAGTACTCGGACAGGGGGAACTGAAGCTTTCTTT,CASSTRTGGTEAFF
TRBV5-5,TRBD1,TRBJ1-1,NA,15,TGTGCCAGCAGCTTGGAGGGGGCTCGGAACACTGAAGCTTTCTTT,CASSLEGARNTEAFF
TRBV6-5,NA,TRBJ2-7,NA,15,TGTGCCAGCAGTTACTCTAGGACAGCCCCAGGGGAGCAGTACTTC,CASSYSRTAPGEQYF
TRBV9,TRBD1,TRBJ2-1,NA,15,TGTGCCAGCAGCGTAGTAGGACAGGGAAACAATGAGCAGTTCTTC,CASSVVGQGNNEQFF
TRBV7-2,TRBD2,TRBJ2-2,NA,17,TGTGCCAGCAGCTTAGGCGGACTAGCGGGAGTGGACGGGGAGCTGTTTTTT,CASSLGGLAGVDGELFF
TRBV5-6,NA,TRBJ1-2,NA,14,TGTGCCAGCAGATATCGGGGTACTAACTATGGCTACACCTTC,CASRYRGTNYGYTF
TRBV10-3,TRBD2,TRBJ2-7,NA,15,TGTGCCATCAGTGAGCCCCCGGGACTATCCTACGAGCAGTACTTC,CAISEPPGLSYEQYF
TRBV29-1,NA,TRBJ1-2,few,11,TGCAGCGTTCAGGACGGGGATGGCTACACCTTC,CSVQDGDGYTF
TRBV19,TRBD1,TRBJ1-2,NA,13,TGTGCCAGTAGTACTGGACAGGGGTTGGGCTACACCTTC,CASSTGQGLGYTF
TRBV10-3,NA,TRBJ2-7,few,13,TGTGCCATCAGTGAGGGCCAGCGCTACGAGCAGTACTTC,CAISEGQRYEQYF
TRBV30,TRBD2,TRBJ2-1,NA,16,TGTGCCTGGAGTCCCTTTTTCGAGCGGGGGTACAATGAGCAGTTCTTC,CAWSPFFERGYNEQFF
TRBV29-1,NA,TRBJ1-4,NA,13,TGCAGCGTGGACACAGGGATCGGCGAAAAACTGTTTTTT,CSVDTGIGEKLFF